This is a list of T cell receptor beta chains from one sample in a study of blood T cell repertoires in COVID-19. The assay was immunoSEQ multiplex PCR, and TCRdb's table has in-frame clones only and misses some. The sample shows 100,000 or so clones, 70% to 90% of them seen only once. The sample comprised peripheral blood. The receptors were sampled from a human donor in a cohort sampled during active COVID-19. Both conserved end residues are part of each CDR3. A D gene is named only where the DNA matches it firmly. Part of the rows lack a size; the others show once, few, many or a class for expanded clones.

D	size	V	J	CDR3	DNA
.	.	TRBV4-1	TRBJ1-2	CASSQDTGLSAGYTF	TGCGCCAGCAGCCAAGATACGGGACTCTCCGCTGGCTACACCTTC
.	once	TRBV6-5	TRBJ1-2	CASSHPEAVSGYTF	TGTGCCAGCAGTCACCCAGAGGCGGTGAGTGGCTACACCTTC
.	.	TRBV10-3	TRBJ2-1	CATKGVSGEQFF	TGTGCCACCAAGGGGGTTTCGGGCGAGCAGTTCTTC
.	.	TRBV29-1	TRBJ2-7	CSVAKTNGEGSEQYF	TGCAGCGTAGCTAAAACGAACGGGGAAGGGAGCGAGCAGTACTTC
.	.	TRBV29-1	TRBJ2-5	CSADPAGLGTQYF	TGCAGCGCCGACCCGGCCGGGTTGGGGACCCAGTACTTC
.	.	TRBV19	TRBJ2-2	CASIGTPYTGELFF	TGTGCCAGTATCGGGACACCTTACACCGGGGAGCTGTTTTTT
.	.	TRBV5-1	TRBJ1-1	CASSGTPKDNTEAFF	TGCGCCAGCAGCGGGACTCCTAAGGACAACACTGAAGCTTTCTTT
.	once	TRBV18	TRBJ2-3	CASRTEGPVLATQYF	TGTGCCAGCCGCACCGAGGGCCCTGTCTTAGCTACGCAGTATTTT
TRBD2	.	TRBV5-1	TRBJ2-5	CASSLTSGEQETQYF	TGCGCCAGCAGCTTGACTAGCGGCGAGCAAGAGACCCAGTACTTC
TRBD1	once	TRBV27	TRBJ1-5	CASGSRDRGQPQHF	TGTGCCAGCGGATCCCGGGACAGGGGACAGCCCCAGCATTTT
.	.	TRBV7-6	TRBJ1-1	CASSLAGHGLTEAFF	TGTGCCAGCAGCTTAGCGGGACACGGACTCACTGAAGCTTTCTTT
.	.	TRBV12-3/TRBV12-4	TRBJ1-2	CASIRDPRGGYTF	TGTGCCAGCATCCGGGACCCGCGGGGTGGCTACACCTTC
TRBD2	.	TRBV5-6	TRBJ2-1	CASSSRGLATSYNEQFF	TGTGCCAGCAGCTCCCGCGGACTAGCGACGTCCTACAATGAGCAGTTCTTC
TRBD2	.	TRBV7-3	TRBJ2-1	CASSPGRANNEQFF	TGTGCCAGCAGCCCCGGGAGGGCCAACAATGAGCAGTTCTTC
TRBD2	once	TRBV3-1/TRBV3-2	TRBJ2-5	CASSHGTSGLEETQYF	TGTGCCAGCAGCCATGGGACTAGCGGGCTGGAGGAGACCCAGTACTTC
TRBD2	once	TRBV5-1	TRBJ2-3	CASRPGLAGTDTQYF	TGCGCCAGCAGACCGGGACTAGCGGGCACAGATACGCAGTATTTT
.	.	TRBV6-2/TRBV6-3	TRBJ1-5	CASSKPPGSNQPQHF	TGTGCCAGCAGTAAACCCCCGGGTAGCAATCAGCCCCAGCATTTT
.	many	TRBV27	TRBJ2-7	CASSLTGYYEQYF	TGTGCCAGCAGTCTAACGGGGTATTACGAGCAGTACTTC
TRBD2	.	TRBV5-1	TRBJ2-7	CASRNRDPGGEQYF	TGCGCCAGCAGGAACCGGGACCCCGGGGGGGAGCAGTACTTC
.	.	TRBV4-1	TRBJ2-1	CASSQPQLRTMQFF	TGCGCCAGCAGCCAACCCCAACTCCGGACTATGCAGTTCTTC
TRBD1	.	TRBV10-3	TRBJ1-1	CAISDPGQRHTEAFF	TGTGCCATCAGTGACCCGGGACAGCGTCACACTGAAGCTTTCTTT
.	.	TRBV28	TRBJ1-1	CATIKMGGDTEAFF	TGTGCCACTATAAAGATGGGGGGGGACACTGAAGCTTTCTTT
.	.	TRBV11-3	TRBJ2-7	CASSFTGTYEQYF	TGTGCCAGCAGCTTTACGGGGACCTACGAGCAGTACTTC
TRBD1	.	TRBV6-5	TRBJ1-4	CASSLGQGSKKLFF	TGTGCCAGCAGTCTGGGACAGGGATCGAAAAAACTGTTTTTT
TRBD2	.	TRBV19	TRBJ2-7	CASRQLAGAHEQYF	TGTGCCAGTAGGCAACTAGCGGGTGCCCACGAGCAGTACTTC
.	once	TRBV28	TRBJ2-1	CASRATGTLYNEQFF	TGTGCCAGCAGGGCAACGGGAACTCTTTACAATGAGCAGTTCTTC
TRBD1	.	TRBV6-5	TRBJ1-1	CASSYQGGARRTEAFF	TGTGCCAGCAGTTATCAAGGGGGCGCGAGGCGAACTGAAGCTTTCTTT
TRBD2	.	TRBV5-6	TRBJ2-2	CASSPTGTLSGSSTGELFF	TGTGCCAGCAGCCCAACAGGGACCTTAAGCGGGAGTTCAACCGGGGAGCTGTTTTTT
TRBD1	.	TRBV19	TRBJ2-2	CASTYRGLTGELFF	TGTGCCAGTACCTACAGGGGCTTAACCGGGGAGCTGTTTTTT
TRBD2	.	TRBV6-2/TRBV6-3	TRBJ2-7	CASSPQGELAGGYSYEQYF	TGTGCCAGCAGCCCCCAGGGGGAGCTAGCGGGAGGCTACTCCTACGAGCAGTACTTC
TRBD2	.	TRBV5-4	TRBJ2-2	CASSLGLAGITGELFF	TGTGCCAGCAGCTTGGGTCTAGCGGGGATCACCGGGGAGCTGTTTTTT
TRBD1	.	TRBV7-9	TRBJ2-5	CASTKGDRGQETQYF	TGTGCCAGCACCAAAGGGGACAGGGGGCAAGAGACCCAGTACTTC
TRBD1	.	TRBV6-1	TRBJ1-1	CASSEYGQGNTEAFF	TGTGCCAGCAGTGAGTACGGACAGGGGAACACTGAAGCTTTCTTT
.	.	TRBV5-6	TRBJ1-3	CASSSTRVSGNTIYF	TGTGCCAGCAGCTCAACGCGGGTCTCTGGAAACACCATATATTTT
.	.	TRBV6-1	TRBJ2-1	CASSDPQVASNQFF	TGTGCCAGCAGTGACCCCCAGGTGGCATCTAATCAGTTCTTC
.	.	TRBV5-4	TRBJ2-3	CASSFTDTDTQYF	TGTGCCAGCAGCTTCACAGATACAGATACGCAGTATTTT
TRBD1	.	TRBV6-2/TRBV6-3	TRBJ2-1	CASSYLTGAYTDEQFF	TGTGCCAGCAGTTATCTGACAGGGGCCTATACAGATGAGCAGTTCTTC
TRBD1	once	TRBV23-1	TRBJ2-7	CASSQLMPGTGPYEQYF	TGCGCCAGCAGTCAACTAATGCCCGGGACAGGGCCCTACGAGCAGTACTTC
.	.	TRBV4-3	TRBJ2-5	CASSQIRDSFQTQYF	TGCGCCAGCAGCCAAATCCGGGACTCCTTCCAGACCCAGTACTTC
.	.	TRBV25-1	TRBJ1-5	CASHQTVPYSNQPQHF	TGTGCCAGCCACCAGACAGTTCCATATAGCAATCAGCCCCAGCATTTT
.	.	TRBV5-1	TRBJ2-1	CASSGRTAMANEQFF	TGCGCCAGCAGCGGAAGGACAGCTATGGCCAATGAGCAGTTCTTC
.	.	TRBV19	TRBJ2-7	CASSIVTVSGTGDEQYF	TGTGCCAGTAGTATAGTTACGGTATCGGGAACCGGGGACGAGCAGTACTTC
TRBD1	.	TRBV5-1	TRBJ2-2	CASSLGQGWTGELFF	TGCGCCAGCAGCTTAGGACAGGGCTGGACCGGGGAGCTGTTTTTT
TRBD1	.	TRBV9	TRBJ2-2	CASSRKGTGGTGELFF	TGTGCCAGCAGCAGGAAGGGGACAGGGGGAACCGGGGAGCTGTTTTTT
TRBD1	once	TRBV2	TRBJ2-7	CASSPKGQGIPYEQYF	TGTGCCAGCAGCCCGAAAGGACAGGGGATTCCCTACGAGCAGTACTTC
TRBD2	.	TRBV5-1	TRBJ2-2	CASSVGTSGSTGELFF	TGCGCCAGCAGCGTCGGGACTAGCGGGAGCACCGGGGAGCTGTTTTTT
TRBD2	.	TRBV7-2	TRBJ2-7	CASSLEGTSEYEQYF	TGTGCCAGCAGCTTAGAAGGGACTAGCGAATACGAGCAGTACTTC
.	few	TRBV19	TRBJ1-2	CASRPTRGDYGYTF	TGTGCCAGCCGCCCAACCCGGGGAGACTATGGCTACACCTTC
TRBD1	few	TRBV15	TRBJ1-1	CATSKGQGSPRAEAFF	TGTGCCACCAGCAAGGGACAGGGAAGCCCCCGAGCTGAAGCTTTCTTT
.	.	TRBV28	TRBJ2-1	CASSSRLASSYNEQFF	TGTGCCAGCAGTTCCCGCCTCGCGAGCTCCTACAATGAGCAGTTCTTC
TRBD1	.	TRBV6-5	TRBJ1-5	CASSLDRGNQPQHF	TGTGCCAGCAGCCTAGACAGGGGGAATCAGCCCCAGCATTTT
.	.	TRBV6-1	TRBJ1-2	CASSDPMTGGAYGYTF	TGTGCCAGCAGTGACCCGATGACAGGAGGAGCCTATGGCTACACCTTC